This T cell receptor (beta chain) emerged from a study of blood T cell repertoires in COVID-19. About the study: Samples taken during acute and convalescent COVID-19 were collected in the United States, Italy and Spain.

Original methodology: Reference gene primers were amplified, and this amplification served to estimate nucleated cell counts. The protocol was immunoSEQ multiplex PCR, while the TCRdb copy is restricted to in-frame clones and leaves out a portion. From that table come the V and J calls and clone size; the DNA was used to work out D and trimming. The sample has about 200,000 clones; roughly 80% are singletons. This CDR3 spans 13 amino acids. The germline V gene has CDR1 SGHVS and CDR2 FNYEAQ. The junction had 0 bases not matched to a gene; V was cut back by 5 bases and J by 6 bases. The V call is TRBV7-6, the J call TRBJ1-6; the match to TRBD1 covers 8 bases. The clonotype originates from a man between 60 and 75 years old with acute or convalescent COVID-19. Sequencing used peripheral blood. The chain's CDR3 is CASSGQGNSPLHF. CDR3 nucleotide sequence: TGTGCCAGCAGCGGACAGGGTAATTCACCCCTCCACTTT.